Listed below are T cell receptor beta chains from one sample, sequenced in a study of CD8 T cells in ankylosing spondylitis. TCRdb re-called the 5' RACE reads with MiXCR, one entry per CDR3 protein. Found here are roughly 64,000 distinct CDR3 sequences, 6.2% of them singletons; the top ten hold 5%. Sequencing input: synovial fluid, either unsorted or a sorted T cell fraction (not recorded which). These TCRs come from a male donor with ankylosing spondylitis. Both conserved end residues are part of each CDR3. The order of the fields is V gene, D gene, J gene, clone size, CDR3 protein, CDR3 DNA. A D gene is named only where the DNA matches it firmly. Where a row states a size, it is once, few, many or the class of an expanded clone; other rows omit it.

TRBV7-2	NA	TRBJ2-1	few	CASSLVQVYEQFF	TGTGCCAGCAGCTTAGTTCAGGTTTATGAGCAGTTCTTC
TRBV12-3/TRBV12-4	NA	TRBJ2-5	many	CASSLTETQYF	TGTGCCAGCAGTTTGACAGAGACCCAGTACTTC
TRBV11-2	TRBD2	TRBJ2-3	many	CASSALAGGPAGTQYF	TGTGCCAGCAGCGCTCTAGCGGGAGGGCCGGCGGGTACGCAGTATTTT
TRBV7-2	NA	TRBJ1-2	many	CASSLGGGARSGYTF	TGTGCCAGCAGCTTAGGCGGGGGGGCGCGTAGTGGCTACACCTTC
TRBV6-4	TRBD2	TRBJ2-3	NA	CASSELAGARDTQYF	TGTGCCAGCAGTGAACTAGCGGGAGCACGGGATACGCAGTATTTT
TRBV7-2	TRBD2	TRBJ2-1	few	CASSGVGTSEQFF	TGTGCCAGCAGCGGGGTCGGGACTAGCGAGCAGTTCTTC
TRBV7-2	NA	TRBJ2-7	few	CASSPLLYEQYF	TGTGCCAGCAGCCCTCTGTTGTACGAGCAGTACTTC
TRBV4-1	NA	TRBJ2-1	many	CASSQDYGRGSYNEQFF	TGCGCCAGCAGCCAAGATTATGGCCGCGGCTCCTACAATGAGCAGTTCTTC
TRBV6-5	NA	TRBJ2-7	many	CASSYASGTPYGEQYF	TGTGCCAGCAGTTACGCTTCCGGGACTCCATATGGCGAGCAGTACTTC
TRBV2	NA	TRBJ2-2	once	CAGTPGANTGELFF	TGTGCCGGCACGCCGGGAGCGAACACCGGGGAGCTGTTTTTT
TRBV28	NA	TRBJ1-4	NA	CASSLVGPEEKLFF	TGTGCCAGCAGCCTAGTAGGACCCGAAGAAAAACTGTTTTTT
TRBV7-3	NA	TRBJ1-2	many	CASSSNTGTYGYTF	TGTGCCAGCAGCTCAAATACAGGGACTTATGGCTACACCTTC